The 31 T cell receptor beta chains reported below all come from one sample, sequenced in a study of blood T cell repertoires in COVID-19. TCRdb's table, derived via immunoSEQ multiplex PCR, lists solely in-frame clones and lacks some. Of approximately 86,000 clones in the sample, roughly 80% are singletons; the top ten hold around 3.3%. Sequencing was carried out using peripheral blood. The receptors were gathered from a man aged 50 to 59 with acute or convalescent COVID-19.

The V and J genes are TRBV2 and TRBJ2-6; maybe TRBD1 (6 bases). The V gene's germline CDR1 is SNHLY and CDR2 FYNNEI. With 6 bases removed from V and 0 bases from J, the gap between germline ends came to 12 bases. This CDR3 has 16 amino acids. In DNA, the CDR3 is TGTGCCAGCAGGGACAGCGCAAGCTCTGGGGCCAACGTCCTGACTTTC. Amino acid sequence: CASRDSASSGANVLTF.

The J gene is TRBJ1-5, the V gene TRBV4-3; maybe TRBD1 (5 bases). The CDR3 spans 13 residues. V lost 0 bases and J lost 9, with 9 bases in between. CDR1 and CDR2 from the germline V gene are LGHNA and YSLEER. The CDR3 protein is CASSQDRGWPQHF. CDR3 coding DNA: TGCGCCAGCAGCCAAGATCGGGGGTGGCCCCAGCATTTT.

The J gene is TRBJ2-7, the V gene TRBV6-5, with 10 nucleotides matching TRBD2. Trimming took 6 bases from V and 3 from J; bases not matched to a gene: 5. From germline, CDR1 is MNHEY and CDR2 SVGAGI. The CDR3 is 14 amino acids. The CDR3 region is CASRRTSGNYEQYF. In DNA, the CDR3 is TGTGCCAGCAGGAGGACTAGCGGTAACTACGAGCAGTACTTC.

This CDR3 reads CASSLTGSTDTQYF. CDR3 bases: TGCGCCAGCAGCCTGACAGGGAGCACAGATACGCAGTATTTT. The gene calls are TRBV5-1 and TRBJ2-3, with 7 bases lining up with TRBD1. Trimming cost V 4 bases and J 0 bases; bases outside gene matches: 2. The germline V gene has CDR1 SGHRS and CDR2 YFSETQ. The CDR3 sequence is 14 residues long.

This clone appeared once. The CDR3 region is CAISDPGAANYEQYF. In DNA form, the CDR3 reads TGTGCCATCAGTGATCCCGGAGCGGCGAACTACGAGCAGTACTTC. The chain is built from TRBV10-3 and TRBJ2-7, with D perhaps TRBD2 (5 bases). Trimming removed 3 bases from V and 3 bases from J, with 15 bases in between. This CDR3 is 15 amino acids long. Germline V lookup: CDR1 ENHRY, CDR2 SYGVKD.

This sequence joins TRBV30 and TRBJ2-5, with TRBD2 identical over 8 bases. The CDR3 length is 14 residues. From germline, CDR1 is GTSNPN and CDR2 SVGIG (reference sequence). V trimming: 4 bases; J trimming: 2 bases; junction bases outside the gene matches: 6. CDR3 loop: CAWTRGGGQETQYF. The DNA for the CDR3 is TGTGCCTGGACCCGGGGCGGGGGGCAAGAGACCCAGTACTTC. Variable domain in full (rest from reference TRBV30 and TRBJ2-5): SQTIHQWPATLVQPVGSPLSLECTVEGTSNPNLYWYRQAAGRGLQLLFYSVGIGQISSEVPQNLSASRPQDRQFILSSKKLLLSDSGFYLCAWTRGGGQETQYFGPGTRLLVL.

The chain combines TRBV4-3 with TRBJ2-1, with 10 bases aligning to TRBD2. The V segment lost 1 base and the J segment 8 bases; nucleotides outside the gene matches: 2. This CDR3 is 14 amino acids long. CDR1 and CDR2 (germline): LGHNA, YSLEER. The CDR3: CASSQGGLADEQFF. CDR3 nucleotide sequence: TGCGCCAGCAGCCAAGGAGGACTAGCGGATGAGCAGTTCTTC.

V is TRBV15 and J is TRBJ1-2; TRBD1 matches 7 bases. The CDR3 is 16 residues long. Trimming took 3 bases from V and 2 from J; bases not matched to a gene: 9. Germline loops: CDR1 LNHNV, CDR2 YYDKDF (reference sequence). CDR3 sequence: CATSRDWDSENYGYTF. CDR3 coding DNA: TGTGCCACCAGCAGGGACTGGGACAGTGAGAACTATGGCTACACCTTC.

The chain employs TRBV4-3 and TRBJ1-4, with TRBD1 matching 7 bases. The CDR3 has 14 residues. Trimming at V came to 7 bases and at J to 5 bases, leaving 7 bases not matched to a gene. The germline V gene has CDR1 LGHNA and CDR2 YSLEER. The CDR3 sequence is CASNFRDRNEKLFF. DNA for the CDR3: TGCGCCAGCAACTTCAGGGACAGAAATGAAAAACTGTTTTTT.

The gene calls are TRBV19 and TRBJ1-4; 7 bases line up with TRBD1. J gave up 5 bases and V 0 bases, and 3 bases lay outside the gene matches. The CDR3 has 15 residues. Germline CDR1 is LNHDA and CDR2 is SQIVND (reference sequence). This CDR3 is CASSIEGQLNEKLFF. Here the CDR3 DNA reads TGTGCCAGTAGTATAGAGGGACAGTTAAATGAAAAACTGTTTTTT. Complete variable domain (other parts from reference TRBV19 and TRBJ1-4): DGGITQSPKYLFRKEGQNVTLSCEQNLNHDAMYWYRQDPGQGLRLIYYSQIVNDFQKGDIAEGYSVSREKKESFPLTVTSAQKNPTAFYLCASSIEGQLNEKLFFGSGTQLSVL.

The rearrangement links TRBV28 to TRBJ1-2; no reliable D call. The length of the CDR3 is 13 residues. Trimming took 6 bases from V and 2 from J, leaving 10 bases between them. The germline V gene has CDR1 MDHEN and CDR2 SYDVKM. This chain's CDR3 is CASSLSGNYGYTF. In nucleotides, the CDR3 is TGTGCCAGCAGCCTTTCGGGGAACTATGGCTACACCTTC.

This clone was observed a few times. The V gene is TRBV4-1, the J gene TRBJ2-7; the D is unclear. The V and J ends lost 0 bases and 13 bases respectively, with 13 bases between them. There are 12 residues in the CDR3. Germline V gene data show CDR1 as MGHRA and CDR2 as YSYEKL. The CDR3 nucleotides read TGCGCCAGCAGCCAAGATAGTTTGAGAGTCTACTTC. Translated, it gives CASSQDSLRVYF.

The V gene is TRBV5-6, the J gene TRBJ2-7, with 9 bases identical to TRBD1. Germline CDR1 is SGHDT and CDR2 is YYEEEE. V lost 4 bases to trimming and J lost 3 bases; unmatched junction nucleotides: 8. The CDR3 sequence is 15 residues long. Here the CDR3 reads CASSLTMTGGYEQYF. For the CDR3, the DNA is TGTGCCAGCAGCCTGACTATGACAGGGGGCTACGAGCAGTACTTC. Full variable domain (remainder filled in from reference TRBV5-6 and TRBJ2-7): DAGVTQSPTHLIKTRGQQVTLRCSPKSGHDTVSWYQQALGQGPQFIFQYYEEEERQRGNFPDRFSGHQFPNYSSELNVNALLLGDSALYLCASSLTMTGGYEQYFGPGTRLTVT.

This sequence joins TRBV16 and TRBJ1-2, with no clear D. There are 12 residues in the CDR3. Germline-derived CDR1 and CDR2 are KGHSY and FQNENV. V was cut by 0 bases and J by 7 bases, with 6 bases left in between. Here the CDR3 DNA reads TGTGCCAGCAGCCAATCCACAGTTGGCTACACCTTC. It codes for CASSQSTVGYTF.

The chain is built from TRBV5-1 and TRBJ1-2, with D possibly TRBD1 on 6 matching bases. The CDR3 is 13 residues long. The ends were cut back, 4 bases at V and 7 bases at J, with 14 bases in the middle. CDR1 and CDR2 (germline): SGHRS, YFSETQ. The CDR3 here is CASSPNRESGYTF. CDR3 coding DNA: TGCGCCAGCAGCCCCAACAGGGAGAGTGGCTACACCTTC.

This clone has more than one count but fewer than ten. CDR3: CASSVTGYHEQYF. CDR3 DNA: TGTGCCAGCAGCGTCACAGGGTACCACGAGCAGTACTTC. This chain uses TRBV9 with TRBJ2-7; possible D gene TRBD1, 6 bases. There are 13 residues in the CDR3. V gave up 2 bases and J gave up 5 bases, with 11 bases separating them. Looked up from germline, CDR1 is SGDLS and CDR2 is YYNGEE. Full variable domain (rest looked up from reference TRBV9 and TRBJ2-7): DSGVTQTPKHLITATGQRVTLRCSPRSGDLSVYWYQQSLDQGLQFLIQYYNGEERAKGNILERFSAQQFPDLHSELNLSSLELGDSALYFCASSVTGYHEQYFGPGTRLTVT.

The rearrangement links TRBV6-2 or TRBV6-3 to TRBJ2-3; TRBD2 agrees at 7 bases. The CDR3 runs to 15 residues. From germline, CDR1 is MNHEY and CDR2 SVGEGT. The V segment lost 5 bases and the J segment 0 bases; nucleotides outside the gene matches: 5. CDR3 bases: TGTGCCAGCAGTCCAAGCGGGATTAGCACAGATACGCAGTATTTT. Protein: CASSPSGISTDTQYF.

V is TRBV19 and J is TRBJ2-5, with D perhaps matching TRBD2 (5 bases). The CDR3 has 13 residues. Germline V gene data show CDR1 as LNHDA and CDR2 as SQIVND (reference sequence). The germline V and J ends were trimmed by 3 bases and 5 bases, with 10 bases remaining between them. The CDR3 bases are TGTGCCAGTAGTATGCGGGCCCTTGAGACCCAGTACTTC. It encodes CASSMRALETQYF. Supplemented by reference TRBV19 and TRBJ2-5, the full variable domain reads DGGITQSPKYLFRKEGQNVTLSCEQNLNHDAMYWYRQDPGQGLRLIYYSQIVNDFQKGDIAEGYSVSREKKESFPLTVTSAQKNPTAFYLCASSMRALETQYFGPGTRLLVL.

J is TRBJ2-1 and V is TRBV10-3; 8 bases map to TRBD2. CDR1 is ENHRY and CDR2 is SYGVKD in the germline V gene. The CDR3 is 15 residues long. V was clipped by 8 bases and J by 1 base; unmatched bases: 7. The CDR3 sequence is CAIGLAGSSYNEQFF. CDR3 coding DNA: TGTGCCATCGGTCTAGCGGGCAGTTCCTACAATGAGCAGTTCTTC.

The CDR3, as DNA: TGTGCCAGCAGTTATTATAGGATAACTACTCAAGAGACCCAGTACTTC. The encoded protein is CASSYYRITTQETQYF. This chain links TRBV6-5 with TRBJ2-5; D gene uncertain. The V and J ends lost 3 bases and 2 bases respectively, with 16 bases between them. The CDR3 sequence is 16 residues long. Germline CDR1 is MNHEY and CDR2 is SVGAGI.

The chain has TRBV19 and TRBJ2-5, with 7 bases identical to TRBD2. The CDR3 runs to 12 residues. The V segment lost 6 bases and the J segment 5 bases; nucleotides outside the gene matches: 3. In germline, CDR1 is LNHDA, CDR2 SQIVND (reference sequence). The CDR3: CASRSGVETQYF. As DNA, the CDR3 is TGTGCCAGTAGAAGCGGGGTTGAGACCCAGTACTTC.

V gene TRBV21-1 combines with J gene TRBJ1-2. TRBV21-1 is a recognized pseudogene. The CDR3 is made up of 15 amino acids. The CDR3 nucleotides are TGTGCCAGCAGCAAAGGGGCTACTAGGTACTATGGCTACACCTTC. Encoded protein: CASSKGATRYYGYTF.

The chain joins TRBV19 to TRBJ2-1; tentative D call: TRBD2 (7 bases). The CDR3 covers 19 residues. The germline V gene encodes CDR1 LNHDA and CDR2 SQIVND (reference sequence). The V and J ends lost 3 bases and 0 bases respectively, with 21 bases between them. CDR3 DNA sequence: TGTGCCAGTAGTATCGAGGGGGGAGGGGCAGAGAGCTCCTACAATGAGCAGTTCTTC. Translated: CASSIEGGGAESSYNEQFF. Together with reference TRBV19 and TRBJ2-1, the CDR3 gives the full variable domain: DGGITQSPKYLFRKEGQNVTLSCEQNLNHDAMYWYRQDPGQGLRLIYYSQIVNDFQKGDIAEGYSVSREKKESFPLTVTSAQKNPTAFYLCASSIEGGGAESSYNEQFFGPGTRLTVL.

The V gene is TRBV7-2, the J gene TRBJ2-1, with D perhaps matching TRBD2 (6 bases). The CDR3 is made up of 15 amino acids. Germline assignment: CDR1 SGHTA and CDR2 FQGNSA. V dropped 3 bases and J dropped 6 bases, with 15 bases sitting between them. The CDR3: CASSLQSGVLNEQFF. As DNA, the CDR3 is TGTGCCAGCAGCTTGCAGTCGGGAGTTCTCAATGAGCAGTTCTTC.

This chain connects TRBV9 to TRBJ1-4, with 7 bases aligning to TRBD1. This CDR3 has 15 residues. Germline CDR1 is SGDLS and CDR2 is YYNGEE. Losses at the gene ends were 4 bases for V and 7 bases for J; bases not matched to a gene: 10. CDR3: CASSTNRGNAEKLFF. DNA of the CDR3: TGTGCCAGCAGCACAAACAGGGGTAACGCTGAAAAACTGTTTTTT.

The chain links TRBV19 to TRBJ1-5; a weak D match, TRBD1 (5 bases). Trimming pared 5 bases from V and 0 bases from J, leaving 11 bases between. Germline assignment: CDR1 LNHDA and CDR2 SQIVND (reference sequence). This CDR3 is built from 15 residues. The CDR3 sequence: CASSHDSNSNQPQHF. The CDR3 DNA sequence: TGTGCCAGTAGTCACGACAGCAATAGCAATCAGCCCCAGCATTTT.

This chain joins TRBV6-6 and TRBJ2-3, with D perhaps TRBD2 (6 bases). Germline CDR1 reads MNHNY; CDR2 reads SVGAGI (reference sequence). This CDR3 region has 16 residues. Trimming cost V 4 bases and J 4 bases, with 18 bases left between them. CDR3 region: CASSFPTSSTPDTQYF. In nucleotides, the CDR3 is TGTGCCAGCAGTTTCCCAACTAGCTCGACCCCAGATACGCAGTATTTT.

The rearrangement uses TRBV28 and TRBJ1-5; tentatively, D is TRBD1 (6 bases). Trimming took off 7 bases at V and 0 bases at J, with 13 bases between the two ends. The CDR3 loop spans 15 amino acids. The V gene's germline CDR1 is MDHEN and CDR2 SYDVKM. The CDR3: CASKGGGLSNQPQHF. CDR3 coding DNA: TGTGCCAGCAAAGGGGGGGGCCTTAGCAATCAGCCCCAGCATTTT.

The rearrangement joins TRBV4-3 to TRBJ1-4, with no clear D. The CDR3 length is 13 residues. Germline V lookup: CDR1 LGHNA, CDR2 YSLEER. Trimming shortened V by 4 bases and J by 8 bases, and 11 bases separated the two germline ends. The CDR3 sequence is CASSPFRSEKLFF. The CDR3 DNA sequence: TGCGCCAGCAGCCCGTTTCGTTCGGAAAAACTGTTTTTT.

The rearrangement joins TRBV5-1 to TRBJ2-1; 8 bases line up with TRBD2. The CDR3 is made up of 14 amino acids. V dropped 3 bases and J dropped 10; count of bases not matched to a gene: 9. Per germline, CDR1 SGHRS and CDR2 YFSETQ. Here the CDR3 reads CASSSGGGTGEQFF. The CDR3 region has the DNA TGCGCCAGCAGCTCGGGAGGGGGGACGGGAGAGCAGTTCTTC.

The rearrangement uses TRBV11-3 and TRBJ2-2, with D unresolved. Germline CDR1 SGHNT, CDR2 YENEEA. The CDR3 covers 14 residues. Trimming took off 5 bases at V and 4 bases at J, with 11 bases between the two ends. This CDR3 is CASSPDTTTGELFF. Here the CDR3 DNA reads TGTGCCAGCAGCCCCGACACGACCACCGGGGAGCTGTTTTTT.